The T cell receptor beta chain described here comes from a study of control samples from healthy donors and cancer patients. The V gene's germline CDR1 is LNHDA and CDR2 SQIVND (reference sequence). This CDR3 has 15 amino acids. Trimming took off 5 bases at V and 6 bases at J, with 20 bases between the two ends. Sequencing was performed with immunoSEQ multiplex PCR; in TCRdb, only in-frame clones are kept and a portion is missing. The specimen's table records under 200,000 clones. Material: blood. The sequence came from a woman aged 25 to 39 in good health. This rearrangement joins TRBV19 to TRBJ2-7, with D uncertain. Here the CDR3 DNA reads TGTGCCAGTAGTCCCGGCCAGAAAGAGGTGGGCGAGCAGTACTTC. This codes for CASSPGQKEVGEQYF.